This T cell receptor beta chain originates from a study of neurological immune-mediated disorders. Notes on the study in general: The level of TCR clonal expansion was highest in patients with HTLV-1-associated myelopathy and lowest in multiple sclerosis, where it fell below the level seen in healthy controls.

Volunteers attending a blood bank in Maryland, USA, served as healthy controls. This clonotype occurred many times. As yet, its antigen is unknown. Template-switch 5'RACE cDNA synthesis added a 10-nucleotide unique molecular identifier. Every sequencing run returned over 190 million TCR-beta sequences, which were derived from 15-18 subjects. Using its own MiXCR run on the 5' RACE reads, TCRdb lists one record per CDR3 protein. The sample has under 90,000 distinct CDR3 sequences, approximately 10% seen once. Sequenced sample: PBMCs. The sequence came from a man aged 35-49 years in good health.

The CDR3 reads CASRWREKAYEQYF. CDR3 in DNA: TGTGCCAGCAGGTGGCGGGAGAAGGCCTACGAGCAGTACTTC. The chain recombines TRBV2 with TRBJ2-7; 7 bases are shared with TRBD2. Trimming removed 6 bases from V and 2 bases from J; junction bases left unmatched: 7. The length of the CDR3 is 14 residues. CDR1 SNHLY and CDR2 FYNNEI come from the germline V gene.